This TCR beta chain was observed in a study of radiation and T cells in renal cell carcinoma. Study information: Nephrectomy followed 15 Gy stereotactic body radiation by 4 weeks. Study-wide findings and caveats: No pretreatment tumor biopsies were available for baseline clonotypes. Top tumor clonotypes rose in blood 2 weeks post-radiation, then contracted.

As regards this clone: What it recognizes is unknown.

This table comes from immunoSEQ multiplex PCR, and its TCRdb copy is limited to in-frame clones, with some not included. The sample lists tens of thousands of clones; 82% were seen once. V lost 5 bases to trimming and J lost 1 base; unmatched junction nucleotides: 4. The CDR3 is made up of 14 amino acids. Looked up from germline, CDR1 is MNHEY and CDR2 is SMNVEV (reference sequence). Time point in this sample: baseline pretreatment blood. Treatment meaning: 15 Gy SBRT to primary tumor, nephrectomy 4 weeks later. The chain couples TRBV27 to TRBJ2-7, with TRBD1 matching over 8 bases. Specimen: blood, collected from a patient whose treatment included radiotherapy and nephrectomy. This sequence was found in a man in his sixties with renal cell carcinoma. In nucleotides, the CDR3 is TGTGCCAGCAGTGCGGGACAGGTTTCCTACGAGCAGTACTTC. Protein: CASSAGQVSYEQYF.